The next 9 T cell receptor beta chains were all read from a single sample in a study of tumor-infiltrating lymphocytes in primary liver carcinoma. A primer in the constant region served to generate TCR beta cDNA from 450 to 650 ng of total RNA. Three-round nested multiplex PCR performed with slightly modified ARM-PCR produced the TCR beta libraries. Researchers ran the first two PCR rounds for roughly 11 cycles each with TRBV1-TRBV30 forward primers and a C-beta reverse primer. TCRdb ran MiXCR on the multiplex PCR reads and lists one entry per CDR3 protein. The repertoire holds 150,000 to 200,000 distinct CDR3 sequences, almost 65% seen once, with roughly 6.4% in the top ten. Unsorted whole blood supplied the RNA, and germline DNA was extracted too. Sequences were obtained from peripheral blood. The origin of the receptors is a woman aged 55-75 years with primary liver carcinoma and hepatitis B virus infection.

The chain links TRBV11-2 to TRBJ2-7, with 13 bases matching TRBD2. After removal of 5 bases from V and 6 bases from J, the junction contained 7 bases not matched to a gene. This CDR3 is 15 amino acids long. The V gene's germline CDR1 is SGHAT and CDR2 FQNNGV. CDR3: CASSQLAGGSSEQYF. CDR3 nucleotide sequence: TGTGCCAGCAGCCAACTAGCGGGAGGGAGCTCCGAGCAGTACTTC.

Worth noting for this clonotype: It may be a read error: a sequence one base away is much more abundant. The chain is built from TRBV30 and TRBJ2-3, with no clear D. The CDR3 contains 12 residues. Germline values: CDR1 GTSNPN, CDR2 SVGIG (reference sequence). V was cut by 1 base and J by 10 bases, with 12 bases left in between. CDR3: CAWSGLGDSQYF. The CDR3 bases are TGTGCCTGGAGTGGCTTGGGTGATTCGCAGTATTTT.

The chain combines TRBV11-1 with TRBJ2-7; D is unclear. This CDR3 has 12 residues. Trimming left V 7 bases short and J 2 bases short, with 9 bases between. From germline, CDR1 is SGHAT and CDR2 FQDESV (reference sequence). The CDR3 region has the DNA TGTGCCAGCACCCAACGGACCTACGAGCAGTACTTC. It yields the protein CASTQRTYEQYF.

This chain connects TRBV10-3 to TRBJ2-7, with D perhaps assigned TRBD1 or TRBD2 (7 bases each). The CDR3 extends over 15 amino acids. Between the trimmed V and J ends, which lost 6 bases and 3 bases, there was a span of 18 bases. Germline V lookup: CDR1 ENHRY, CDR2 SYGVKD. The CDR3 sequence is CAIRIGGREDYEQYF. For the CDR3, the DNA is TGTGCCATCAGAATAGGGGGCCGGGAGGACTACGAGCAGTACTTC.

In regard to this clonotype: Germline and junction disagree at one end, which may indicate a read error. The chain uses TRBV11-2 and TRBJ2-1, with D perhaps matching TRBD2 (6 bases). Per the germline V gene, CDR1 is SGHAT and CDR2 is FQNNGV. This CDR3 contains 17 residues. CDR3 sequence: CASSPLLLAGTYDEQFF. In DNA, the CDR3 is TGTGCAAGCAGCCCCCTCCTCCTGGCGGGAACTTACGATGAGCAGTTCTTC.

CDR3 sequence reads: CSACNSGANVLTF. DNA of the CDR3: TGCAGCGCCTGTAACTCTGGGGCCAACGTCCTGACTTTC. V and J are TRBV29-1 and TRBJ2-6; D is unclear. The germline CDR1 and CDR2 sequences are SQVTM and ANQGSEA. Trimming removed 7 bases at V and 0 bases at J, with 7 bases between. The CDR3 sequence is 13 residues long.

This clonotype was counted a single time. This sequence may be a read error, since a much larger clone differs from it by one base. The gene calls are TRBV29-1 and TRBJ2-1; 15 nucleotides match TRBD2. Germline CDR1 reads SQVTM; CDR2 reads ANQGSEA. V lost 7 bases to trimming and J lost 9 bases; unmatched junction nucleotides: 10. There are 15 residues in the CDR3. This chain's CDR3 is CSAVYGTSGRIEQFF. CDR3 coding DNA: TGCAGCGCAGTCTACGGGACTAGCGGGAGGATTGAGCAGTTCTTC.

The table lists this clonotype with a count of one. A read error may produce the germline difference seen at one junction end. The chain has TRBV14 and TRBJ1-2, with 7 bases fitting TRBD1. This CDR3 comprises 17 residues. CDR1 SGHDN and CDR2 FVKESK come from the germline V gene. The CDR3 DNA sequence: TGTGCCGGCAGCCAAGAAATGGGACAGCCAACTAACTATGGCTACACCTTC. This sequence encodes CAGSQEMGQPTNYGYTF. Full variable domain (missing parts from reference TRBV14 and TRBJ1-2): EAGVTQFPSHSVIEKGQTVTLRCDPISGHDNLYWYRRVMGKEIKFLLHFVKESKQDESGMPNNRFLAERTGGTYSTLKVQPAELEDSGVYFCAGSQEMGQPTNYGYTFGSGTRLTVV.

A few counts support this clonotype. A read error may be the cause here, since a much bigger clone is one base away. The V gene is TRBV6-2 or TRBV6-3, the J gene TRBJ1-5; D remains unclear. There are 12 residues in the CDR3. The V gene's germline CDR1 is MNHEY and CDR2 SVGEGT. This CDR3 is CVSSPVGQPQHF. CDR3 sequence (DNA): TGTGTCAGCAGCCCTGTAGGTCAGCCCCAGCATTTT.